A single sample gave rise to the 5 T cell receptor beta chains below, sequenced in a study of blood T cell repertoires in COVID-19. Only in-frame clones appear in the TCRdb table, and some are missing; sequencing was by immunoSEQ multiplex PCR. The table has over 35,000 clones, 75% to 85% seen once; the top ten hold roughly 25%. Sequenced material: peripheral blood. Every receptor here comes from a man between 65 and 79 years old with acute or convalescent COVID-19.

The genes are TRBV13 and TRBJ2-7; the D is unclear. The V end lost 5 bases, the J end lost 1 base, and 6 bases lay between the germline ends. CDR3 length equals 12 residues. Germline V gene lookup returns CDR1 PRHDT and CDR2 FYEKMQ (reference sequence). Written as DNA, the CDR3 is TGTGCCAGCAGCCACGGGTCCTACGAGCAGTACTTC. This encodes CASSHGSYEQYF. Full variable domain (rest looked up from reference TRBV13 and TRBJ2-7): AAGVIQSPRHLIKEKRETATLKCYPIPRHDTVYWYQQGPGQDPQFLISFYEKMQSDKGSIPDRFSAQQFSDYHSELNMSSLELGDSALYFCASSHGSYEQYFGPGTRLTVT.

The chain is built from TRBV18 and TRBJ2-1; 10 positions match TRBD2. Germline loops: CDR1 KGHSH, CDR2 LQKENI. Unmatched junction bases numbered 6, after V lost 3 bases and J lost 7 bases. CDR3 size: 15 residues. The CDR3 loop reads CASSPQPLAGNEQFF. CDR3 nucleotides: TGTGCCAGCTCACCTCAGCCACTAGCGGGAAATGAGCAGTTCTTC.

This chain links TRBV18 with TRBJ1-5; unclear D gene. The CDR3 extends over 16 amino acids. Germline V gene sequence: CDR1 KGHSH, CDR2 LQKENI. The V end lost 3 bases, the J end lost 1 base, and 13 bases lay between the germline ends. Here the CDR3 reads CASSPSGRASNQPQHF. As DNA, the CDR3 is TGTGCCAGCTCACCCTCGGGAAGGGCGAGCAATCAGCCCCAGCATTTT. The full variable domain, completed using reference TRBV18 and TRBJ1-5, is NAGVMQNPRHLVRRRGQEARLRCSPMKGHSHVYWYRQLPEEGLKFMVYLQKENIIDESGMPKERFSAEFPKEGPSILRIQQVVRGDSAAYFCASSPSGRASNQPQHFGDGTRLSIL.

The rearrangement joins TRBV5-8 to TRBJ2-7, with D perhaps matching TRBD2 (6 bases). Trimming took off 3 bases at V and 9 bases at J, with 7 bases between the two ends. Looked up from germline, CDR1 is SGHTS and CDR2 is YDEGEE. The CDR3 totals 10 residues. The CDR3 DNA reads as TGTGCCAGCAGCTGGGAGGTGCAGTACTTC. This sequence encodes CASSWEVQYF.

The V and J genes are TRBV19 and TRBJ1-4; 8 nucleotides align to TRBD1. Germline V CDR1 and CDR2: LNHDA, SQIVND (reference sequence). Trimming cost V 5 bases and J 8 bases; bases outside gene matches: 7. The CDR3 covers 14 residues. DNA for the CDR3: TGTGCCAGTAGTGCGCAGGGGGCGGGGGAAAAACTGTTTTTT. Its protein is CASSAQGAGEKLFF.